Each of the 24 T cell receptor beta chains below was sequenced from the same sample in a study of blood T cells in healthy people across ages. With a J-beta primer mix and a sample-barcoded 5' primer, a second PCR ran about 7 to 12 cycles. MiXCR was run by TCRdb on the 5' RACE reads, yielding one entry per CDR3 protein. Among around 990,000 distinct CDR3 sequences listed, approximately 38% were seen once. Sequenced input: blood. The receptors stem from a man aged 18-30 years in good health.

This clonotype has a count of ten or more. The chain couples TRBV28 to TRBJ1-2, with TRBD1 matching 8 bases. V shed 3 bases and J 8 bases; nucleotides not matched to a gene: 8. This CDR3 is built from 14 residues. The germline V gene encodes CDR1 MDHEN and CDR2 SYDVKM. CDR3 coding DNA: TGTGCCAGCAGTTTCCAGGGGGCGCCCCGAGGCTACACCTTC. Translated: CASSFQGAPRGYTF.

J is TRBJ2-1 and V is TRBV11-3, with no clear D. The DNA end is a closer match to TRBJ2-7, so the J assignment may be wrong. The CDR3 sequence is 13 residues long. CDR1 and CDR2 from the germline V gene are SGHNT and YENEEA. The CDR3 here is CASSPTSYNEQYF. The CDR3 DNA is TGTGCCAGCAGCCCCACGAGTTACAATGAGCAGTACTTC.

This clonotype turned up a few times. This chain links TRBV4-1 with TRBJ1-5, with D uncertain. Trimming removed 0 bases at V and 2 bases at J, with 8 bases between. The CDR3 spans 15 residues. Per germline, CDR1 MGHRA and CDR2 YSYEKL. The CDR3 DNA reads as TGCGCCAGCAGCCAAGATGGGAGTGGCAATCAGCCCCAGCATTTT. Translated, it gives CASSQDGSGNQPQHF.

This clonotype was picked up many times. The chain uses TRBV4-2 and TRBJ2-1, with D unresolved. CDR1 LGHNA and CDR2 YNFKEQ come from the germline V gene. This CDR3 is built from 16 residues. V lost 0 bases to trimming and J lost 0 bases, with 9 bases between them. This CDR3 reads CASSQDAVSSYNEQFF. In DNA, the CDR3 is TGTGCCAGCAGCCAAGATGCAGTAAGCTCCTACAATGAGCAGTTCTTC.

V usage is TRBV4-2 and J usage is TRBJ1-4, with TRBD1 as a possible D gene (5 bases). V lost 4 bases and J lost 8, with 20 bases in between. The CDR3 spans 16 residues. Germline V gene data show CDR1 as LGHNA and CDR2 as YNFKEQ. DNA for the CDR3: TGTGCCAGCAGCCGAAATCCGGGACCTGATATCGAAAAACTGTTTTTT. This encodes CASSRNPGPDIEKLFF.

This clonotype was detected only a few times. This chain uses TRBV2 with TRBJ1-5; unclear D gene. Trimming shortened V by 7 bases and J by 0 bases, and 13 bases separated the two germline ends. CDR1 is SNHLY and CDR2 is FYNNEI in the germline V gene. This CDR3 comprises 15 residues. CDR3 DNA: TGTGCCAGCAACCCGGTCGGTGGTAGCAATCAGCCCCAGCATTTT. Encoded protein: CASNPVGGSNQPQHF.

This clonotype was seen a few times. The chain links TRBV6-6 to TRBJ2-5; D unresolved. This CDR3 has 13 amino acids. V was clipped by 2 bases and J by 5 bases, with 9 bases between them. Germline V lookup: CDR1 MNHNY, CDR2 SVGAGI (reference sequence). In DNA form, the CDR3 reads TGTGCCAGCAGTTACAGACACGGGGAGACCCAGTACTTC. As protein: CASSYRHGETQYF.

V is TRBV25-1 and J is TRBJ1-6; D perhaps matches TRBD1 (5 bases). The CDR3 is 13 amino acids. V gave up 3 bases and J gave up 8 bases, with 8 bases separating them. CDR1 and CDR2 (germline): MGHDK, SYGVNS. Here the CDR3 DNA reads TGTGCCAGCAGTGATGGGGCCGATTCACCCCTCCACTTT. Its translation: CASSDGADSPLHF.

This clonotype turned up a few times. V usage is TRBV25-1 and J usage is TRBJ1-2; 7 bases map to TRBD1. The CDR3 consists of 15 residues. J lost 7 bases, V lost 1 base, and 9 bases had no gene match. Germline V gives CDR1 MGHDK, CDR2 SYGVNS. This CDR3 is CASSEFRGQAGGYTF. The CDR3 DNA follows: TGTGCCAGCAGTGAATTCCGCGGACAGGCGGGTGGCTACACCTTC.

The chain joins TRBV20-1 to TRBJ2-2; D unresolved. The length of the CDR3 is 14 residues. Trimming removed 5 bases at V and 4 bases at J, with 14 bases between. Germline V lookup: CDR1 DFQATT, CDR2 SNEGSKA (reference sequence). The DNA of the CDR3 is TGCAGTGCTCTTCCGGGTTTGGGCACCGGGGAGCTGTTTTTT. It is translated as CSALPGLGTGELFF.

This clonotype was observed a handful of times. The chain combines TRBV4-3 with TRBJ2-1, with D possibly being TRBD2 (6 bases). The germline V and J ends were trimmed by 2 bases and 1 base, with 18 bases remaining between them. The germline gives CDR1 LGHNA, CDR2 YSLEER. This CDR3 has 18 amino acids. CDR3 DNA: TGCGCCAGCAGCCAACACAAGGGGTGGGGAGGATCCTACAATGAGCAGTTCTTC. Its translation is CASSQHKGWGGSYNEQFF.

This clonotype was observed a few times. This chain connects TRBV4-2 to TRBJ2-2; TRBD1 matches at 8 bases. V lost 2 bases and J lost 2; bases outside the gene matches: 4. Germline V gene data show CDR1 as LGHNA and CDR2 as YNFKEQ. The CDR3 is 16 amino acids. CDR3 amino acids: CASSQRDRLNTGELFF. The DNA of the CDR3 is TGTGCCAGCAGCCAAAGGGACAGGCTAAACACCGGGGAGCTGTTTTTT.

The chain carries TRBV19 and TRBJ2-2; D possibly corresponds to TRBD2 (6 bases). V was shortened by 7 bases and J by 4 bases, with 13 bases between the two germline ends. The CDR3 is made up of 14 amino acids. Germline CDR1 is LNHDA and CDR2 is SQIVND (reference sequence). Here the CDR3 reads CASNGGYSTGELFF. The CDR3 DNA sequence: TGTGCCAGTAACGGAGGGTATAGCACCGGGGAGCTGTTTTTT.

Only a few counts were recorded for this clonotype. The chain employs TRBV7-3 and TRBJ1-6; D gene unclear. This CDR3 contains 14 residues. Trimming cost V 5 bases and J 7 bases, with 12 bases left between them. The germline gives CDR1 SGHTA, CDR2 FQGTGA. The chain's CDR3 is CASSRTGINSPLHF. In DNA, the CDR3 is TGTGCCAGCAGCCGGACGGGGATAAATTCACCCCTCCACTTT.

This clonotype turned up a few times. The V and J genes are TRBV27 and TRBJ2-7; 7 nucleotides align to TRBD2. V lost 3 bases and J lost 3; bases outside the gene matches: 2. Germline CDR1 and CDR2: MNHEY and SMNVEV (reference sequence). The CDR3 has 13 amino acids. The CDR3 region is CASSFPGGYEQYF. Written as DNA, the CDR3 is TGTGCCAGCAGTTTCCCGGGAGGCTACGAGCAGTACTTC.

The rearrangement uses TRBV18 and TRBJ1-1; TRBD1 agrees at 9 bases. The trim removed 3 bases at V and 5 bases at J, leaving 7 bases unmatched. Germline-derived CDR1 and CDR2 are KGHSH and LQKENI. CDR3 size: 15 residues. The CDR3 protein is CASSPLTGGVTEAFF. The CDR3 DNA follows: TGTGCCAGCTCACCCTTGACAGGGGGGGTGACTGAAGCTTTCTTT.

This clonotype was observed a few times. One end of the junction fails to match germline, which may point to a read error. As DNA, the CDR3 is TGTGCCAGCTCTCTAGACTCTCAAAGGCCCCCCCACTTT. As protein: CASSLDSQRPPHF. This chain links TRBV18 with TRBJ1-6; the D is unclear. CDR1 KGHSH and CDR2 LQKENI come from the germline V gene. The CDR3 is made up of 13 amino acids.

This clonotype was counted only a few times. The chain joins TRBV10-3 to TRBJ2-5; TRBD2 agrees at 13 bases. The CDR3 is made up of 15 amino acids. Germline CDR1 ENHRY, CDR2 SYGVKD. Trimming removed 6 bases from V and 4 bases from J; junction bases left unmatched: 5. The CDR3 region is CAISELAGGPETQYF. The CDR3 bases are TGTGCCATCAGCGAACTAGCGGGGGGGCCAGAGACCCAGTACTTC.

CDR3 region: CASSQIQDEQFF. CDR3 coding DNA: TGTGCCAGCAGCCAAATCCAGGATGAGCAGTTCTTC. The chain has TRBV14 and TRBJ2-1, with unresolved D. CDR1 SGHDN and CDR2 FVKESK come from the germline V gene. V was clipped by 2 bases and J by 8 bases, with 7 bases between them. The CDR3 is made up of 12 amino acids.

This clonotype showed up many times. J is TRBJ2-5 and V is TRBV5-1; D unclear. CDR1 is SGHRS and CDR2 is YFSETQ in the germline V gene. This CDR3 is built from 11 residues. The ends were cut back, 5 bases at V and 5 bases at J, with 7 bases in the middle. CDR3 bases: TGCGCCAGCAGAGGAGAGGAGACCCAGTACTTC. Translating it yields CASRGEETQYF.

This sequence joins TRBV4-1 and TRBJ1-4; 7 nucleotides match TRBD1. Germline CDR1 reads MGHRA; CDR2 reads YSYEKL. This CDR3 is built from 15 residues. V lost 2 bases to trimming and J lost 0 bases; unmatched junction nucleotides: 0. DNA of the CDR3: TGCGCCAGCAGCCAAACAGGGGCAACTAATGAAAAACTGTTTTTT. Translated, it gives CASSQTGATNEKLFF.

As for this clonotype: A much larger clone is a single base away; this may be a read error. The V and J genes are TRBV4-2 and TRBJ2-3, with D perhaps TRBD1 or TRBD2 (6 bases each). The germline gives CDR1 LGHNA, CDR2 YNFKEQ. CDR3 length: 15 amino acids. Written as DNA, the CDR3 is TGTGCCAGCACCCAAGGGGGACTCGGCACAGATACGCAGTATTTT. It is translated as CASTQGGLGTDTQYF.

As DNA, the CDR3 is TGTGCCAGCAGCCAAGAAGCAAGGGCACTCACTGAAGCTTTCTTT. Protein sequence: CASSQEARALTEAFF. The V gene is TRBV4-2, the J gene TRBJ1-1; D unclear. CDR3 length equals 15 residues. The germline V and J ends were trimmed by 0 bases and 4 bases, with 12 bases remaining between them. The germline CDR1 and CDR2 sequences are LGHNA and YNFKEQ.

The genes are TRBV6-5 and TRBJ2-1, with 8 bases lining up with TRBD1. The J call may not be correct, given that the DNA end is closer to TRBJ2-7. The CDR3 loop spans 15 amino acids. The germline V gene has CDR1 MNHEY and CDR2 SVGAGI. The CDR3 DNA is TGTGCCAGCAGTCAACAGGGGGTTTTCTACAATGAGCAGTACTTC. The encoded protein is CASSQQGVFYNEQYF.